The rows below give T cell receptor beta chains drawn from one sample of a study of blood T cell repertoires in COVID-19. TCRdb's copy holds only in-frame clones and misses some; the assay was immunoSEQ multiplex PCR. The sample holds approximately 69,000 clones, around four fifths seen once. Sequenced: peripheral blood. These receptors originate from an elderly woman with acute or convalescent COVID-19. CDR3s include the opening cysteine and the closing phenylalanine or tryptophan. The D gene is left open where the match is weak. Expanded clones get a size class; other rows say once, few or many, or leave the size out.

>-|TRBJ2-1|TRBV7-3|-
CASSLGARNNEQFF
TGTGCCAGCAGCTTGGGGGCCAGGAACAATGAGCAGTTCTTC
>-|TRBJ1-4|TRBV3-1/TRBV3-2|-
CASSHRIGRGEKLFF
TGTGCCAGCAGCCACAGGATAGGGCGGGGTGAAAAACTGTTTTTT
>TRBD2|TRBJ2-1|TRBV6-6|-
CASSPGAGEGNNEQFF
TGTGCCAGCAGCCCCGGAGCGGGAGAGGGAAACAATGAGCAGTTCTTC
>TRBD1|TRBJ1-2|TRBV3-1/TRBV3-2|-
CASSQRDRRSGYTF
TGTGCCAGCAGCCAACGGGACAGGAGGTCCGGCTACACCTTC
>TRBD2|TRBJ2-5|TRBV27|-
CASSYPRTSGQETQYF
TGTGCCAGCAGTTATCCCCGGACTAGCGGACAAGAGACCCAGTACTTC
>-|TRBJ1-1|TRBV19|few
CASSIFMNTEAFF
TGTGCCAGTAGTATTTTTATGAACACTGAAGCTTTCTTT
>TRBD1|TRBJ1-1|TRBV6-6|-
CASTPGGLPGEAFF
TGTGCCAGCACCCCAGGGGGGTTGCCAGGTGAAGCTTTCTTT
>-|TRBJ1-1|TRBV7-2|once
CASRSRGGTEAFF
TGTGCCAGCAGATCCAGGGGTGGCACTGAAGCTTTCTTT
>-|TRBJ2-7|TRBV30|-
CAWSLPLAQGPEQYF
TGTGCCTGGAGCCTCCCCCTGGCACAGGGTCCAGAGCAGTACTTC
>-|TRBJ2-1|TRBV5-6|-
CASSLETVNEQFF
TGTGCCAGCAGCTTGGAGACTGTCAATGAGCAGTTCTTC
>-|TRBJ2-3|TRBV19|once
CASSMGLRTDTQYF
TGTGCCAGTAGTATGGGACTTCGCACAGATACGCAGTATTTT
>-|TRBJ2-6|TRBV3-1/TRBV3-2|-
CASSFPLSGANVLTF
TGTGCCAGCAGCTTTCCCCTCTCTGGGGCCAACGTCCTGACTTTC
>TRBD1|TRBJ1-4|TRBV11-2|-
CASSLRGGQGNEKLFF
TGTGCCAGCAGCTTACGGGGGGGACAGGGGAATGAAAAACTGTTTTTT
>TRBD1|TRBJ1-4|TRBV9|-
CASSVDRGEARTDRGIEKLFF
TGTGCCAGCAGCGTAGACAGGGGGGAGGCTCGGACGGACAGGGGAATTGAAAAACTGTTTTTT
>-|TRBJ1-5|TRBV19|-
CASSIPSPSRGQPQHF
TGTGCCAGTAGTATACCCTCCCCGAGTCGGGGTCAGCCCCAGCATTTT
>TRBD2|TRBJ2-1|TRBV27|-
CASSARLAGGGSEQFF
TGTGCCAGCAGTGCCCGACTAGCGGGAGGTGGAAGTGAGCAGTTCTTC
>-|TRBJ2-7|TRBV27|-
CASSSAGPRYEQYF
TGTGCCAGCAGTTCAGCGGGCCCGAGGTACGAGCAGTACTTC
>TRBD1|TRBJ2-7|TRBV10-1|-
CASSPDRGRTYEQYF
TGCGCCAGCAGTCCGGACAGGGGGCGTACCTACGAGCAGTACTTC
>-|TRBJ1-2|TRBV12-3/TRBV12-4|-
CASSPGTGYGYTF
TGTGCCAGCAGCCCCGGGACTGGTTATGGCTACACCTTC
>TRBD1|TRBJ1-3|TRBV10-2|-
CARSGTASPSSGNTIYF
TGCGCCAGATCCGGGACAGCCTCGCCGTCCTCTGGAAACACCATATATTTT
>TRBD1|TRBJ1-1|TRBV29-1|-
CSVLRTGGTEAFF
TGCAGCGTTTTGAGGACAGGGGGCACTGAAGCTTTCTTT
>-|TRBJ1-1|TRBV30|-
CAWRREGGTEAFF
TGTGCCTGGAGACGGGAGGGCGGGACTGAAGCTTTCTTT
>TRBD2|TRBJ2-1|TRBV7-3|-
CASSLRGRDNEQFF
TGTGCCAGCAGCTTACGCGGGAGGGACAATGAGCAGTTCTTC
>-|TRBJ2-3|TRBV5-4|-
CASSRDTSTDTQYF
TGTGCCAGCAGCCGTGACACTAGCACAGATACGCAGTATTTT
>-|TRBJ1-2|TRBV7-2|once
CASSLDSYGYTF
TGTGCCAGCAGCCTGGACAGCTATGGCTACACCTTC
>-|TRBJ2-1|TRBV7-7|-
CASSFVSRGEQFF
TGTGCTAGCAGTTTTGTCTCTAGGGGTGAGCAGTTCTTC
>-|TRBJ1-1|TRBV18|few
CASSPPNRENTEAFF
TGTGCCAGCTCACCACCGAACAGAGAGAACACTGAAGCTTTCTTT
>TRBD2|TRBJ2-7|TRBV6-6|-
CASRTYSGTYYEQYF
TGTGCCAGCAGAACCTATAGCGGGACCTACTACGAGCAGTACTTC
>TRBD1|TRBJ2-5|TRBV27|-
CASSSWTGGRETQYF
TGTGCCAGCAGTTCCTGGACAGGGGGGCGGGAGACCCAGTACTTC
>TRBD1|TRBJ1-3|TRBV7-9|-
CASSPMAGGGNTIYF
TGTGCCAGCAGCCCCATGGCAGGGGGAGGAAACACCATATATTTT
>-|TRBJ2-1|TRBV10-3|-
CAISEAGGLNEQFF
TGTGCCATCAGTGAAGCTGGGGGCCTCAATGAGCAGTTCTTC
>TRBD2|TRBJ2-1|TRBV5-4|-
CASSLASGDNEQFF
TGTGCCAGCAGCTTGGCTAGCGGGGACAATGAGCAGTTCTTC
>TRBD1|TRBJ1-2|TRBV10-3|many
CAISEWTGGNYGYTF
TGTGCCATCAGTGAGTGGACAGGGGGTAACTATGGCTACACCTTC
>TRBD1|TRBJ1-2|TRBV19|-
CASSPRQGNGYGYTF
TGTGCCAGTAGTCCCCGACAGGGGAACGGCTATGGCTACACCTTC
>-|TRBJ1-1|TRBV5-1|-
CASREVLNTEAFF
TGCGCCAGCAGGGAGGTCTTGAACACTGAAGCTTTCTTT
>-|TRBJ2-5|TRBV5-4|few
CASSLTSLQETQYF
TGTGCCAGCAGCTTGACTAGCCTCCAAGAGACCCAGTACTTC
>TRBD1|TRBJ2-4|TRBV30|few
CASTGTGESIQYF
TGTGCCTCCACCGGGACAGGGGAGTCCATTCAGTACTTC
>-|TRBJ1-1|TRBV14|-
CASSPRVGWGDTEAFF
TGTGCCAGCAGCCCCCGGGTAGGGTGGGGGGACACTGAAGCTTTCTTT
>-|TRBJ2-1|TRBV4-2|-
CASSQDQGGNNDEQFF
TGTGCCAGCAGCCAAGATCAGGGCGGGAATAACGATGAGCAGTTCTTC
>TRBD2|TRBJ2-7|TRBV6-5|-
CASRLAGYYEQYF
TGTGCCAGCAGACTAGCGGGTTACTACGAGCAGTACTTC
>-|TRBJ1-3|TRBV19|-
CASSSGQWGNTIYF
TGTGCCAGTAGTAGCGGACAGTGGGGGAACACCATATATTTT
>-|TRBJ2-7|TRBV29-1|-
CSVEDEVRGWVYF
TGCAGCGTTGAAGATGAGGTCAGGGGCTGGGTGTACTTC
>-|TRBJ2-2|TRBV9|once
CASSVVRGGRTGELFF
TGTGCCAGCAGCGTAGTCCGCGGGGGCCGAACCGGGGAGCTGTTTTTT
>-|TRBJ1-4|TRBV3-1/TRBV3-2|-
CASSQGVFGVGEKLFF
TGTGCCAGCAGCCAAGGAGTGTTCGGGGTTGGGGAAAAACTGTTTTTT
>-|TRBJ1-2|TRBV5-1|-
CASSSLLENYGYTF
TGCGCCAGCAGCTCACTCTTAGAGAACTATGGCTACACCTTC
>-|TRBJ1-2|TRBV27|-
CASSLGGGRGYTF
TGTGCCAGCAGTTTAGGGGGGGGCAGGGGCTACACCTTC
>-|TRBJ1-5|TRBV7-2|-
CASSFDRYSNQPQHF
TGTGCCAGCAGCTTTGACAGATATAGCAATCAGCCCCAGCATTTT
>-|TRBJ1-1|TRBV7-8|-
CASSSRAGRGTEAFF
TGTGCCAGCAGCTCCCGGGCAGGGCGGGGGACTGAAGCTTTCTTT
>TRBD1|TRBJ1-6|TRBV18|-
CASSPQMGQNNSPLHF
TGTGCCAGCTCACCGCAGATGGGACAGAATAATTCACCCCTCCACTTT
>-|TRBJ2-1|TRBV15|-
CATSGSGGDTEWEQFF
TGTGCCACCAGCGGGTCAGGAGGAGACACCGAATGGGAGCAGTTCTTC
>-|TRBJ1-1|TRBV10-2|-
CASRKERRAEAFF
TGCGCCAGCAGAAAAGAGCGGCGGGCTGAAGCTTTCTTT
>-|TRBJ2-1|TRBV3-1/TRBV3-2|-
CASSGDGNEQFF
TGTGCCAGCAGCGGAGACGGGAATGAGCAGTTCTTC
>-|TRBJ2-3|TRBV5-1|-
CASSLQSASTDTQYF
TGCGCCAGCAGCTTACAGAGTGCTAGCACAGATACGCAGTATTTT
>-|TRBJ2-5|TRBV4-1|once
CASSQGTSGAVMGETQYF
TGCGCCAGCAGCCAAGGGACTTCGGGAGCGGTGATGGGAGAGACCCAGTACTTC
>TRBD1|TRBJ1-1|TRBV19|-
CASKTGSVNTEAFF
TGTGCCAGTAAGACAGGGTCGGTGAACACTGAAGCTTTCTTT
>-|TRBJ2-2|TRBV10-3|-
CAISPRGTGELFF
TGTGCCATCAGCCCCCGGGGGACCGGGGAGCTGTTTTTT
>TRBD1|TRBJ1-4|TRBV27|-
CASSLRGQGARNEKLFF
TGTGCCAGCAGTTTAAGGGGGCAGGGGGCGCGAAATGAAAAACTGTTTTTT
>-|TRBJ1-4|TRBV19|-
CASSPRDTKEKLFF
TGTGCCAGTAGCCCCCGGGACACCAAAGAAAAACTGTTTTTT
>TRBD1|TRBJ2-7|TRBV5-1|few
CASSTRTGSYEQYF
TGCGCCAGCAGCACCCGGACAGGGTCCTACGAGCAGTACTTC